These 10 T cell receptor beta chains originate from one sample sequenced in a study of Ad26.COV2.S vaccination and SARS-CoV-2 variants. TCRdb keeps only in-frame clones here, not all; method: immunoSEQ multiplex PCR. This table has over 400,000 clones, nearly 90% appearing once. Treatment here: 19 received Ad26.COV2.S at low or high dose, single or two shots; 5 received placebo; per-sample allocation not given. Each sample was drawn 63 days after the first injection (of vaccine or placebo). Source: peripheral blood, taken in a trial of Ad26.COV2.S vaccine versus placebo. Receptors originate from a person aged 18-65 years who received the Ad26.COV2.S COVID-19 vaccine or a placebo.

This rearrangement joins TRBV4-1 to TRBJ1-1; unclear D gene. V was shortened by 4 bases and J by 4 bases, with 10 bases between the two germline ends. Germline V lookup: CDR1 MGHRA, CDR2 YSYEKL. The CDR3 is made up of 13 amino acids. CDR3 sequence: CASSPTYFTEAFF. In DNA, the CDR3 is TGCGCCAGCAGCCCGACCTATTTCACTGAAGCTTTCTTT.

The rearrangement joins TRBV7-2 to TRBJ2-1; 7 bases are shared with TRBD2. J gave up 15 bases and V 5 bases, and 16 bases lay outside the gene matches. Germline CDR1 reads SGHTA; CDR2 reads FQGNSA. The CDR3 totals 14 residues. The chain's CDR3 is CASSPHRAGLSRFF. CDR3 DNA: TGTGCCAGCAGCCCCCACCGAGCGGGACTCTCTCGGTTCTTC.

The chain combines TRBV27 with TRBJ2-3; D call uncertain. V gave up 1 base and J gave up 6 bases, with 2 bases separating them. The CDR3 length is 11 residues. CDR1 and CDR2 from the germline V gene are MNHEY and SMNVEV (reference sequence). CDR3 DNA: TGTGCCAGCAGTTTATTCGATACGCAGTATTTT. Translated: CASSLFDTQYF.

The chain has TRBV18 and TRBJ1-1, with 7 nucleotides matching TRBD1. Germline lookup yields CDR1 KGHSH and CDR2 LQKENI. Germline trimming cut 6 bases from V and 4 bases from J; bases unmatched to any gene: 5. CDR3 length: 13 amino acids. CDR3 in amino acids: CASSAGTVTEAFF. The CDR3 DNA reads TGTGCCAGCTCGGCCGGGACAGTCACTGAAGCTTTCTTT.

With regard to this clone: Other DNA sequences in this specimen translate into the identical CDR3. This chain joins TRBV28 and TRBJ1-2, with TRBD1 as a possible D gene (5 bases). Trimming pared 1 base from V and 3 bases from J, leaving 9 bases between. The CDR3 runs 14 residues. Germline loops: CDR1 MDHEN, CDR2 SYDVKM. CDR3 sequence: CASSLFGGDYGYTF. The CDR3 nucleotides are TGTGCCAGCAGTTTATTCGGGGGGGACTATGGCTACACCTTC.

Comments on this clone: A clone one base away is much larger, so this may be a read error. In the same sample, other DNA sequences code for this CDR3. The chain has TRBV4-2 and TRBJ2-1; D not resolved. This CDR3 has 13 amino acids. Trimming pared 3 bases from V and 13 bases from J, leaving 16 bases between. Looked up from germline, CDR1 is LGHNA and CDR2 is YNFKEQ. CDR3 in amino acids: CASSHPGPSEQFF. DNA of the CDR3: TGTGCCAGCAGCCATCCTGGCCCATCTGAACAGTTCTTC.

The chain couples TRBV18 to TRBJ2-2, with D maybe TRBD2 (7 bases). The germline V gene encodes CDR1 KGHSH and CDR2 LQKENI. V shed 8 bases and J shed 0 bases, with 19 bases lying between them. The CDR3 totals 17 residues. The chain's CDR3 is CASPPSTGRANTGELFF. CDR3 sequence (DNA): TGTGCCAGCCCGCCGTCTACAGGGAGGGCGAACACCGGGGAGCTGTTTTTT.

This rearrangement joins TRBV5-4 to TRBJ1-1; tentative D call: TRBD1 (5 bases). The CDR3 has 15 residues. The ends were cut back, 4 bases at V and 1 base at J, with 14 bases in the middle. CDR1 is SGHNT and CDR2 is YYREEE in the germline V gene (reference sequence). The CDR3 spells CASSDRIGGNTEAFF. CDR3 DNA: TGTGCCAGCAGCGACCGGATTGGGGGGAACACTGAAGCTTTCTTT.

The chain links TRBV24-1 to TRBJ2-2, with 11 bases fitting TRBD2. V was pared by 4 bases and J by 7 bases, with 7 bases of the junction left unmatched. The CDR3 extends over 16 amino acids. CDR1 is KGHDR and CDR2 is SFDVKD in the germline V gene. Written as DNA, the CDR3 is TGTGCCACCAGTGACCAACTTACTAGCGGGAGCGGGGAGCTGTTTTTT. It specifies CATSDQLTSGSGELFF.

The V and J genes are TRBV16 and TRBJ1-6; a possible D gene is TRBD1 (5 bases). This CDR3 is 16 amino acids long. In germline, CDR1 is KGHSY, CDR2 FQNENV. V was clipped by 4 bases and J by 10 bases, with 20 bases between them. CDR3 nucleotide sequence: TGTGCCAGCAGCCCTACTCGGCAGGGCGGGATATCACCCCTCCACTTT. It is translated as CASSPTRQGGISPLHF.